One and the same sample provided the 11 T cell receptor beta chains below, sequenced in a study of OX40 agonist ivuxolimab in advanced cancers. The assay was immunoSEQ multiplex PCR, and TCRdb's table has in-frame clones only and misses some. The sample consists of about 89,000 clones, roughly 90% of them appearing once. The sequencing here drew on CD4+ or CD8+ T cells sorted from blood, taken in a trial of the OX40 agonist ivuxolimab. These receptors all come from an adult with an advanced solid tumor such as melanoma, head and neck, liver or kidney cancer.

V is TRBV7-2 and J is TRBJ2-1; 11 bases map to TRBD2. The CDR3 sequence is 16 residues long. V dropped 5 bases and J dropped 2; count of bases not matched to a gene: 5. CDR1 is SGHTA and CDR2 is FQGNSA in the germline V gene. The CDR3 nucleotides read TGTGCCAGCAGCCCCCTGGGACTAGCGGCCTACAATGAGCAGTTCTTC. Translation: CASSPLGLAAYNEQFF.

The rearrangement uses TRBV18 and TRBJ2-1; D is undetermined. The CDR3 extends over 15 amino acids. Germline CDR1 KGHSH, CDR2 LQKENI. V was pared by 1 base and J by 0 bases, with 7 bases between. CDR3 residues: CASSPLSFSYNEQFF. For the CDR3, the DNA is TGTGCCAGCTCACCACTTAGCTTCTCCTACAATGAGCAGTTCTTC.

The V gene is TRBV28, the J gene TRBJ2-3; 7 nucleotides line up with TRBD2. V lost 7 bases to trimming and J lost 1 base; unmatched junction nucleotides: 8. The CDR3 is made up of 15 amino acids. CDR1 MDHEN and CDR2 SYDVKM come from the germline V gene. In DNA form, the CDR3 reads TGTGCCAGCACTTCGTATGGGGGGGGCACAGATACGCAGTATTTT. Encoded protein: CASTSYGGGTDTQYF.

J is TRBJ2-5 and V is TRBV20-1, with unresolved D. The CDR3 length is 11 residues. The germline V gene has CDR1 DFQATT and CDR2 SNEGSKA (reference sequence). Trimming removed 5 bases from V and 2 bases from J, with 6 bases in between. The CDR3 DNA reads as TGCAGTGCTGGAATGCAAGAGACCCAGTACTTC. Translated, it gives CSAGMQETQYF.

The V gene is TRBV5-1, the J gene TRBJ1-4, with unresolved D. V gave up 1 base and J gave up 4 bases, with 14 bases separating them. The germline gives CDR1 SGHRS, CDR2 YFSETQ. The CDR3 has 16 residues. The CDR3 DNA follows: TGCGCCAGCAGCTTGCTCGCCACAGCTATTAATGAAAAACTGTTTTTT. Amino acid sequence: CASSLLATAINEKLFF.

The chain is built from TRBV18 and TRBJ2-7; D ambiguous. The length of the CDR3 is 15 residues. V gave up 4 bases and J gave up 4 bases, with 17 bases separating them. CDR1 is KGHSH, CDR2 LQKENI, per germline. CDR3: CASSLGTLGAYEQYF. CDR3 sequence (DNA): TGTGCCAGCTCACTCGGAACCCTTGGAGCTTACGAGCAGTACTTC.

The chain has TRBV7-3 and TRBJ2-2, with TRBD2 matching over 7 bases. The CDR3 contains 16 residues. The junction had 12 bases not matched to a gene; V was cut back by 7 bases and J by 4 bases. In germline, CDR1 is SGHTA, CDR2 FQGTGA. CDR3 nucleotides: TGTGCCAGCACTCCCCCCGGGGTAGCGGGCACCGGGGAGCTGTTTTTT. It is translated as CASTPPGVAGTGELFF.

The chain uses TRBV7-9 and TRBJ1-4; 9 positions match TRBD1. The CDR3 loop spans 18 amino acids. After removal of 1 base from V and 7 bases from J, the junction contained 13 bases not matched to a gene. The germline gives CDR1 SEHNR, CDR2 FQNEAQ (reference sequence). DNA of the CDR3: TGTGCCAGCAGCTTAGGGGGAACAGGGGGCGCGTATCGTGAAAAACTGTTTTTT. Its protein is CASSLGGTGGAYREKLFF. Full variable domain (missing parts from reference TRBV7-9 and TRBJ1-4): DTGVSQNPRHKITKRGQNVTFRCDPISEHNRLYWYRQTLGQGPEFLTYFQNEAQLEKSRLLSDRFSAERPKGSFSTLEIQRTEQGDSAMYLCASSLGGTGGAYREKLFFGSGTQLSVL.

The chain links TRBV4-3 to TRBJ1-3; no reliable D call. The CDR3 sequence is 18 residues long. CDR1 is LGHNA and CDR2 is YSLEER in the germline V gene. Trimming pared 0 bases from V and 0 bases from J, leaving 15 bases between. CDR3 bases: TGCGCCAGCAGCCAAGATCCGCCGGTAATCGTCTCTGGAAACACCATATATTTT. This translates into CASSQDPPVIVSGNTIYF.

The table lists this clone with a count of one. The chain carries TRBV2 and TRBJ1-1; D uncertain. The CDR3 has 12 residues. Germline CDR1 and CDR2: SNHLY and FYNNEI. V gave up 6 bases and J gave up 1 base, with 6 bases separating them. CDR3 in amino acids: CASRKGNTEAFF. The CDR3 DNA reads TGTGCCAGCAGAAAAGGGAACACTGAAGCTTTCTTT. Together with reference TRBV2 and TRBJ1-1, the CDR3 gives the full variable domain: EPEVTQTPSHQVTQMGQEVILRCVPISNHLYFYWYRQILGQKVEFLVSFYNNEISEKSEIFDDQFSVERPDGSNFTLKIRSTKLEDSAMYFCASRKGNTEAFFGQGTRLTVV.

The chain employs TRBV7-8 and TRBJ1-5, with D unresolved. The CDR3 runs to 17 residues. The V end was cut by 4 bases, the J end by 3 bases, with 19 bases between. The germline V gene has CDR1 SGHVS and CDR2 FQNEAQ. Here the CDR3 DNA reads TGTGCCAGCAGCTCGCTTCCTGACGATACATACAATCAGCCCCAGCATTTT. It translates to CASSSLPDDTYNQPQHF.